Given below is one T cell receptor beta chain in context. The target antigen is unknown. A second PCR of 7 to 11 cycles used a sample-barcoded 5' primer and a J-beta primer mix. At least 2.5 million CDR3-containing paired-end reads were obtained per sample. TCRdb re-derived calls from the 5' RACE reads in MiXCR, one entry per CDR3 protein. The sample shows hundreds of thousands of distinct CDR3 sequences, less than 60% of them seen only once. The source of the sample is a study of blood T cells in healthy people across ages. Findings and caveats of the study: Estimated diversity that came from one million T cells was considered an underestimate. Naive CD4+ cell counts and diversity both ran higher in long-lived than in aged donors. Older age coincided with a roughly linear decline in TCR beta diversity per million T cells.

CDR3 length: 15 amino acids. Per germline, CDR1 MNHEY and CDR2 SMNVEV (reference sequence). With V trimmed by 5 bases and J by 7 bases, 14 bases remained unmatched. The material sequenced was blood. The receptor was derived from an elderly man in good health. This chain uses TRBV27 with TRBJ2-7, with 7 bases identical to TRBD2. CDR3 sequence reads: CASSPGDYLLQEQYF. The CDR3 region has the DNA TGTGCCAGCAGTCCCGGGGACTACCTGCTACAGGAGCAGTACTTC.